This T cell receptor beta chain was identified in a study of CD8+CD57+ T cells in acquired aplastic anemia (dated by TCRdb to 2016 to 2019). The study in broad terms: DNA extracted from sorted CD4+ and CD8+ cells had a mean of around 3.3 ug, with a range of 0.2 to 27.4 ug. For healthy donor samples, the average read count was about 10 million for CD4+ cells and around 12 million for CD8+ cells. What the work shows at the level of the full study, not this receptor alone: Although roughly 30 CD8+ CDR3 sequences were shared by patients and controls, these sequences appeared highly expressed in patients and within the immunodominant clones of patients. Patients and healthy controls showed no significant difference in CD8+ Simpson's diversity (P=0.060).

In this study, sorted CD4+ and CD8+ T cells from the blood of healthy subjects and of severe aplastic anemia patients had their TCR repertoires deep-sequenced. Ficoll-Paque density gradient centrifugation was used to isolate peripheral blood mononuclear cells. Before DNA was extracted, CD4+ and CD8+ T cells were sorted using either FACS or magnetic beads. Profiling of TCR beta VDJ combinations and CDR3 sequences used genomic DNA as the template. TCR repertoire sequencing was run on an Illumina HiSeq 2000. As for how the authors treated the data: Repertoires were assessed using TRBV/TRBJ rearrangement plots, CDR3 size and DJ length profiles, and Simpson's diversity index. Whichever DNA sequence was most abundant in the deep sequencing data was defined as the immunodominant clone. CDR3 amino acid sequences were checked for sharing between subjects and were compared against published repertoires and the VDJdb database. TCRdb reworked the public reads: Q25 trimming with fastp, MiXCR clone assembly, productive beta chains retained. Each CDR3 protein appears once, grouped with its most common genes and DNA. V and J calls and clone size were set by TCRdb, not the authors. The sample data list some 180,000 distinct CDR3 sequences, and around 45% of these were observed just once. Together, the top ten hold approximately 3% of the sample.

From the cysteine up to the phenylalanine, the CDR3 has a length of 15 residues. Here the CDR3 DNA is all that survives: 45 bases in frame from base 1. CDR1 is given as SGDLS and CDR2 as YYNGEE, both from the germline V gene. V lost 3 bases and J lost 0 bases; the stretch between them is 11 bases long. The table lists this clonotype with many counts. There is no known antigen for this receptor. Base qualities are not at hand, and no much larger clone is one base apart. The chain couples TRBV9 to TRBJ2-3; the D gene is perhaps TRBD2, from 6 matching bases. Material: sorted CD4+, CD8+, or CD8+CD57+ T cells (not recorded which) from PBMCs. The sequence was obtained from a human donor in good health. The bases are TGTGCCAGCAGCGCGGCGGGGCCTAGCACAGATACGCAGTATTTT. Translated, it gives CASSAAGPSTDTQYF.